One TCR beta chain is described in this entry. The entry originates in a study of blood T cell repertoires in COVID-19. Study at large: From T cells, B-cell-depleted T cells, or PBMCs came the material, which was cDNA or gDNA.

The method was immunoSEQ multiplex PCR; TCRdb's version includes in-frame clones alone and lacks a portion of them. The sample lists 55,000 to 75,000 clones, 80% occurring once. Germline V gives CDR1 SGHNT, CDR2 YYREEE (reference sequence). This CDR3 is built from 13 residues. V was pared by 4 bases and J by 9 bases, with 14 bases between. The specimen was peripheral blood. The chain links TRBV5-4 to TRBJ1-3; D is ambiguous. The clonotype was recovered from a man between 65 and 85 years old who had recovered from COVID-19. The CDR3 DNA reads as TGTGCCAGCAGCCCCGATCTAGGCGGCACCATATATTTT. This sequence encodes CASSPDLGGTIYF.